The rows below give T cell receptor beta chains drawn from one sample of a study of blood T cells in healthy people across ages. MiXCR was run by TCRdb on the 5' RACE reads, yielding one entry per CDR3 protein. The table includes about 640,000 distinct CDR3 sequences, roughly 50% detected once. The sequencing sample was made of blood. These receptors were obtained from a man aged 60 to 69 in good health. Each CDR3 is given with its conserved first and last residue. D genes are given only for firm matches. Some rows mark clone size as missing; the rest say once, few, many or name a class of expanded clone.

v_gene	d_gene	j_gene	abundance	CDR3aa	CDR3nt
TRBV5-1	-	TRBJ2-5	-	CASSTDGLQETQYF	TGCGCCAGCAGCACCGACGGACTGCAAGAGACCCAGTACTTC
TRBV20-1	TRBD1	TRBJ2-7	-	CSATSDRGTYEQYF	TGCAGTGCAACGTCGGACAGGGGGACCTACGAGCAGTACTTC
TRBV5-1	-	TRBJ2-3	-	CAGSRDFTDTQYF	TGCGCCGGCTCCCGGGACTTCACAGATACGCAGTATTTT
TRBV24-1	-	TRBJ2-7	-	CATSDLSVSYEQYF	TGTGCCACCAGTGATCTTTCCGTCTCCTACGAGCAGTACTTC
TRBV12-3/TRBV12-4	-	TRBJ2-3	many	CASSFGVGADTQYF	TGTGCCAGCAGTTTTGGGGTGGGCGCAGATACGCAGTATTTT
TRBV29-1	TRBD1	TRBJ1-1	-	CSPWDRGNTEAFF	TGCAGCCCTTGGGACAGGGGAAACACTGAAGCTTTCTTT
TRBV10-3	-	TRBJ2-5	many	CAIRTDRETQYF	TGTGCCATCAGGACGGACAGAGAGACCCAGTACTTC
TRBV5-1	-	TRBJ2-7	-	CASSLQSSPSYEQYF	TGCGCCAGCAGCTTGCAAAGCAGCCCCTCCTACGAGCAGTACTTC
TRBV12-3/TRBV12-4	TRBD2	TRBJ2-3	-	CASSPLAGGVTDTQYF	TGTGCCAGCAGTCCCCTAGCGGGGGGGGTCACAGATACGCAGTATTTT
TRBV19	TRBD1	TRBJ1-2	-	CASSPGRGPGYTF	TGTGCCAGTAGTCCGGGCAGGGGGCCTGGCTACACCTTC
TRBV3-1	-	TRBJ2-7	-	CASSHGTRAYEQYF	TGTGCCAGCAGCCATGGGACGCGGGCCTACGAGCAGTACTTC
TRBV5-1	-	TRBJ2-7	few	CASRGSSSYEQYF	TGCGCCAGCAGGGGCAGTAGCTCCTACGAGCAGTACTTC
TRBV6-1	-	TRBJ1-4	-	CASSEAQGYRRKKLFF	TGTGCCAGCAGTGAAGCGCAAGGATACCGGCGGAAGAAACTGTTTTTT
TRBV5-1	TRBD2	TRBJ2-1	-	CASRSLGGGYNEQFF	TGCGCCAGCAGATCCCTTGGCGGGGGCTACAATGAGCAGTTCTTC
TRBV10-2	-	TRBJ1-1	-	CASSVRQLNTEAFF	TGCGCCAGCAGTGTCCGACAGTTGAACACTGAAGCTTTCTTT
TRBV7-9	-	TRBJ2-5	few	CASSSATGREETQYF	TGTGCCAGCAGCTCCGCTACCGGGAGAGAAGAGACCCAGTACTTC
TRBV3-1	-	TRBJ2-6	-	CASTLQSSGANVLTF	TGTGCCAGCACCCTACAGAGCTCTGGGGCCAACGTCCTGACTTTC
TRBV5-1	TRBD2	TRBJ2-1	-	CASSLTLAGGPRDEQFF	TGCGCCAGCAGCCTGACCCTAGCGGGGGGGCCGAGGGATGAGCAGTTCTTC
TRBV2	TRBD1	TRBJ1-6	once	CASGTAVYNSPLHF	TGTGCCAGCGGGACAGCCGTGTATAATTCACCCCTCCACTTT
TRBV27	TRBD2	TRBJ2-1	-	CASTLSGGAYEQFF	TGTGCCAGCACTCTGAGCGGGGGGGCCTATGAGCAGTTCTTC
TRBV3-1	-	TRBJ1-6	-	CASSPGRAYNSPLHF	TGTGCCAGCAGCCCTGGACGGGCCTATAATTCACCCCTCCACTTT
TRBV6-5	-	TRBJ2-6	-	CASSYRASGANVLTF	TGTGCCAGCAGTTATAGGGCCTCTGGGGCCAACGTCCTGACTTTC
TRBV29-1	-	TRBJ1-4	few	CSVDTPAGNEKLFF	TGCAGCGTTGATACACCTGCGGGTAATGAAAAACTGTTTTTT
TRBV20-1	TRBD2	TRBJ2-7	-	CSARGLAGASYEQYF	TGCAGTGCTAGAGGTCTAGCGGGGGCCTCCTACGAGCAGTACTTC
TRBV5-1	TRBD1	TRBJ1-5	few	CASSPDQGGNQPQHF	TGCGCCAGCAGCCCAGACCAGGGGGGCAATCAGCCCCAGCATTTT
TRBV4-1	-	TRBJ2-3	-	CASSQDQVTQYF	TGCGCCAGCAGCCAAGATCAAGTTACGCAGTATTTT
TRBV29-1	-	TRBJ2-1	few	CSVDGGATGQQFF	TGCAGCGTTGATGGAGGGGCGACAGGGCAGCAGTTCTTC
TRBV6-1	-	TRBJ1-6	-	CASSAQQGANSPLHF	TGTGCCAGCAGTGCTCAACAGGGAGCGAATTCACCCCTCCACTTT
TRBV5-1	-	TRBJ2-6	-	CAISLGGSGANVLTF	TGCGCCATCAGCTTGGGAGGCTCTGGGGCCAACGTCCTGACTTTC
TRBV5-1	-	TRBJ2-5	-	CASRIDVETQYF	TGCGCCAGCCGCATTGATGTCGAGACCCAGTACTTC
TRBV28	-	TRBJ2-5	-	CASSQWDVQETQYF	TGTGCCAGCAGCCAATGGGATGTTCAAGAGACCCAGTACTTC
TRBV20-1	-	TRBJ2-1	few	CSVERGGNEQFF	TGCAGTGTTGAGCGAGGAGGGAATGAGCAGTTCTTC
TRBV27	TRBD2	TRBJ2-1	-	CASSPSGLAGPEFF	TGTGCCAGCAGTCCGTCGGGACTAGCGGGGCCGGAGTTCTTC